The clone carrying this T cell receptor beta chain was detected only once. PCR primers comprised 60 Vbeta and 13 Jbeta primers. TCRdb's copy holds only in-frame clones and misses some; the assay was immunoSEQ multiplex PCR. This table holds around 160,000 clones, over 70% found once. These data originate in a study of cytomegalovirus exposure and HLA in healthy donors. CDR3 length: 14 residues. V was pared by 6 bases and J by 4 bases, with 12 bases between. Germline V gene lookup returns CDR1 MNHNS and CDR2 SASEGT. The receptor's source is a woman under 30 in good health and CMV-seronegative. The rearrangement joins TRBV6-1 to TRBJ1-4; D is perhaps TRBD1 (5 bases). The sequencing sample was made of PBMCs. The CDR3 loop reads CASSRQLSNEKLFF. CDR3 nucleotide sequence: TGTGCCAGCAGCCGACAGCTAAGTAATGAAAAACTGTTTTTT.